This passage covers 9 T cell receptor beta chains from one sample sequenced in a study of shared clonotypes between healthy human individuals. The repertoire was sequenced with immunoSEQ multiplex PCR; TCRdb's copy has only in-frame clones and lacks some. The table shows 2 million to 3 million clones, with 93% occurring only once. The sequenced sample was naive CD4+ T cells from PBMCs. Subset defined: CD45RA+ positively selected. Receptors were obtained from a man younger than 35 in good health. Some clones in this sample may be carry-over from other donors' samples.

The rearrangement joins TRBV6-6 to TRBJ2-7; D unclear. The CDR3 runs 14 residues. The V end lost 10 bases, the J end lost 2 bases, and 18 bases lay between the germline ends. The germline gives CDR1 MNHNY, CDR2 SVGAGI (reference sequence). The CDR3 sequence is CATKTGHVAYEQYF. The CDR3 nucleotides read TGTGCCACCAAGACGGGCCATGTCGCCTACGAGCAGTACTTC.

The chain joins TRBV5-1 to TRBJ1-1, with 8 bases lining up with TRBD1. Germline V gives CDR1 SGHRS, CDR2 YFSETQ. CDR3 length: 15 amino acids. With 4 bases clipped from V and 0 bases from J, the junction kept 5 bases outside the gene matches. The CDR3 reads CASSGGQVVNTEAFF. DNA for the CDR3: TGCGCCAGCAGCGGGGGACAGGTCGTGAACACTGAAGCTTTCTTT.

The chain employs TRBV18 and TRBJ1-2; D is perhaps TRBD1 (6 bases). The CDR3 is made up of 14 amino acids. Between the trimmed V and J ends, which lost 3 bases and 4 bases, there was a span of 12 bases. The germline gives CDR1 KGHSH, CDR2 LQKENI. The CDR3 bases are TGTGCCAGCTCACCTCTTACAGGGACCTATGGCTACACCTTC. It translates to CASSPLTGTYGYTF.

This chain connects TRBV11-2 to TRBJ2-1; D uncertain. The V end was cut by 4 bases, the J end by 4 bases, with 17 bases between. The CDR3 contains 16 residues. Per the germline V gene, CDR1 is SGHAT and CDR2 is FQNNGV. The CDR3 coding sequence is TGTGCCAGCAGCTGGCGTGGCCCTAGTGTATACAATGAGCAGTTCTTC. Its protein is CASSWRGPSVYNEQFF.

This clone was detected a few times. The genes are TRBV30 and TRBJ1-4, with D possibly TRBD1 on 6 matching bases. In germline, CDR1 is GTSNPN, CDR2 SVGIG (reference sequence). V was cut by 3 bases and J by 0 bases, with 11 bases left in between. CDR3 length: 15 residues. CDR3 bases: TGTGCCTGGAGCGGCCCAGGGGCAACTAATGAAAAACTGTTTTTT. This gives the protein CAWSGPGATNEKLFF.

V usage is TRBV6-6 and J usage is TRBJ1-5, with D perhaps TRBD1 (5 bases). The germline gives CDR1 MNHNY, CDR2 SVGAGI (reference sequence). The CDR3 covers 15 residues. V shed 2 bases and J shed 6 bases, with 14 bases lying between them. Here the CDR3 DNA reads TGTGCCAGCAGTTACCCGGGACCTGTGGGTCAGCCCCAGCATTTT. As protein: CASSYPGPVGQPQHF.

The chain carries TRBV11-2 and TRBJ1-1; D may be TRBD1 (5 bases). V was cut by 4 bases and J by 3 bases, with 15 bases left in between. The CDR3 has 15 amino acids. Germline CDR1 is SGHAT and CDR2 is FQNNGV. DNA for the CDR3: TGTGCCAGCAGCTCAGTCAAGGGACTGTACACTGAAGCTTTCTTT. This codes for CASSSVKGLYTEAFF.

The chain uses TRBV11-2 and TRBJ2-3; TRBD2 agrees at 7 bases. This CDR3 is built from 16 residues. Germline trimming cut 5 bases from V and 4 bases from J; bases unmatched to any gene: 12. From germline, CDR1 is SGHAT and CDR2 FQNNGV. The CDR3 DNA sequence: TGTGCCAGCAGCCCCCTAGGGCGGGAGCTCGCAGATACGCAGTATTTT. Translated: CASSPLGRELADTQYF.

The CDR3 protein is CASSFLNQPQHF. The DNA for the CDR3 is TGTGCCAGCAGCTTCCTCAATCAGCCCCAGCATTTT. The rearrangement uses TRBV5-6 and TRBJ1-5; D uncertain. V lost 2 bases and J lost 3, with 3 bases in between. CDR3 length: 12 residues. Germline CDR1 SGHDT, CDR2 YYEEEE.